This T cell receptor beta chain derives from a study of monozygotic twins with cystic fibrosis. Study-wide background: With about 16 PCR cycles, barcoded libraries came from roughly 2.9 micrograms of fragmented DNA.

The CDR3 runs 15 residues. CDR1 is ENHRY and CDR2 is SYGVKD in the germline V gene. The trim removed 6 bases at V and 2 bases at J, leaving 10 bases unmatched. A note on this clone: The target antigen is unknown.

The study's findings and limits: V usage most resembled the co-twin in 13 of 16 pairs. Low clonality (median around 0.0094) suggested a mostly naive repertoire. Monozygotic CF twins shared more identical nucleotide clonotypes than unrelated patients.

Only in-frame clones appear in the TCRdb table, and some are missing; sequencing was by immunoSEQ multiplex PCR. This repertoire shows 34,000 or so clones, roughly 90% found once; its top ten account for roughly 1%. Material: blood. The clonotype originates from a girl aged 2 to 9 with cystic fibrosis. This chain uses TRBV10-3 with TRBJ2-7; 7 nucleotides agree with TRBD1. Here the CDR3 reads CAIRSDRAFPYEQYF. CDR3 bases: TGTGCCATCAGAAGCGACAGGGCGTTCCCCTACGAGCAGTACTTC.